The TCR beta chain under discussion was sequenced for a study of immune cell composition in non-small cell lung cancer. Produced via immunoSEQ multiplex PCR; TCRdb's table is partial and in-frame only. The sample contains a few thousand clones, over 60% of which appear only once. Normal lung was taken at the farthest possible site, at least 3 cm from tumour. This sample was shared with a second study, whose subject was CD4 T cells in lung cancer. That work adds: Before blood donation, patients had received platinum chemotherapy among other treatments.

The specimen was non-adjacent lung tissue. This sequence originates from a human donor with non-small cell lung cancer.

The CDR3, as DNA: TGTGCCAGCAGACAGGGGGGTAACTATGGCTACACCTTC. Translated: CASRQGGNYGYTF. The V call is TRBV2, the J call TRBJ1-2; 8 nucleotides align to TRBD1. This CDR3 contains 13 residues. V was pared by 6 bases and J by 1 base, with 1 base of the junction left unmatched. Germline V lookup: CDR1 SNHLY, CDR2 FYNNEI.